The clone carrying this T cell receptor beta chain was picked up a small number of times. Its antigen remains unknown. The CDR3 runs to 19 residues. Per the germline V gene, CDR1 is SEHNR and CDR2 is FQNEAQ (reference sequence). The V gene lost 4 bases and the J gene lost 2 bases, with 27 bases spanning the gap. This record comes from a study of cytomegalovirus exposure and HLA in healthy donors. Whole-study findings and limits: Solely CMV serostatus was available to characterize immune exposure.

PCR employed 60 Vbeta and 13 Jbeta primers. The protocol was immunoSEQ multiplex PCR, while the TCRdb copy is restricted to in-frame clones and leaves out a portion. The sample holds about 200,000 clones, approximately 70% seen once. Sequences were obtained from PBMCs. The TCR originated in a woman aged 30 to 39 in good health and CMV-seronegative. This chain connects TRBV7-9 to TRBJ2-7; the D gene is possibly TRBD2 (5 bases). The CDR3 nucleotides read TGTGCCAGCAGCTCAGACTATCCCACTCCTCAAGTCCTCACCTACGAGCAGTACTTC. Translating it yields CASSSDYPTPQVLTYEQYF. The complete variable domain, with remaining parts taken from reference TRBV7-9 and TRBJ2-7, reads DTGVSQNPRHKITKRGQNVTFRCDPISEHNRLYWYRQTLGQGPEFLTYFQNEAQLEKSRLLSDRFSAERPKGSFSTLEIQRTEQGDSAMYLCASSSDYPTPQVLTYEQYFGPGTRLTVT.